Listed below are T cell receptor beta chains from one sample, sequenced in a study of naive and memory T cell subsets. TCRdb re-derived calls from the UMI-ligation and nested PCR reads in MiXCR, one entry per CDR3 protein. The sample consists of approximately 90,000 distinct CDR3 sequences, about 11% of them appearing once. The specimen was naive CD4+ T cells from blood. Receptors were obtained from a human donor in good health. Each CDR3 is given without its conserved first and last residue.

v_gene	j_gene	CDR3aa
TRBV5-1	TRBJ1-1	ASAPPETGKREAF
TRBV25-1	TRBJ2-1	ASSEWRRDNEQF
TRBV2	TRBJ2-6	ASSGLVGSGANVLT
TRBV10-3	TRBJ2-1	AIRAGTTYNEQF
TRBV28	TRBJ1-1	ASWSGGGLHTEAF
TRBV29-1	TRBJ2-7	SVGRGGQPYEQY
TRBV12-3/TRBV12-4	TRBJ2-1	ASSEGNNEQF
TRBV7-2	TRBJ1-5	ASSLGLPGPQH
TRBV12-3/TRBV12-4	TRBJ2-1	ASSLRTSGTSYNEQF
TRBV14	TRBJ1-1	ASSVTPGTSPSGQAF
TRBV7-6	TRBJ2-1	ASSHTNNEQF
TRBV20-1	TRBJ2-7	SARVDRPSYEQY
TRBV7-8	TRBJ1-6	ASSSSGGGRDSPLH
TRBV10-3	TRBJ1-2	AISGVALGGYT
TRBV28	TRBJ2-1	ASSFSGGPGIEQF
TRBV12-3/TRBV12-4	TRBJ2-7	ASWGSGERKEQY
TRBV6-2/TRBV6-3	TRBJ2-1	ASSYVPSTRYNEQF
TRBV7-2	TRBJ2-3	ASSLAAGVPTDTQY
TRBV7-2	TRBJ1-1	ASSLARGGTEAF
TRBV29-1	TRBJ1-3	IPGHSGNTIY
TRBV20-1	TRBJ1-3	SARPPGTSPPGGNTIY
TRBV28	TRBJ1-3	ASSFRGSGNTIY
TRBV20-1	TRBJ2-3	SASKAGGPPDTQY
TRBV3-1	TRBJ2-7	ASSQEGQGREQY
TRBV4-3	TRBJ2-1	ASSLRASFDNEQF
TRBV29-1	TRBJ1-1	SVVRRDMNTEAF
TRBV24-1	TRBJ1-5	ATSGAYSNQPQH
TRBV12-3/TRBV12-4	TRBJ1-5	ASSPNSVNQPQH
TRBV21-1	TRBJ1-3	ASSGGRSGDSGNTIY
TRBV12-3/TRBV12-4	TRBJ1-5	ASSLRQLNQPQH
TRBV7-9	TRBJ2-7	ASSSDRESDEQY